Detailed here is one T cell receptor (beta chain). Original handling: Amplification of reference gene primers was used by the study to estimate nucleated cell counts. Assay used: immunoSEQ multiplex PCR; TCRdb lists only in-frame clones, some missing. D and trimming come from the DNA, and the V and J calls and clone size come from that table. The table includes about 95,000 clones, approximately 89% detected once. The sample originates from a study of blood T cell repertoires in COVID-19. Overall study: Sites across the United States, Italy and Spain contributed samples from acute and convalescent COVID-19. The cDNA or gDNA used as material had been derived from T cells, B-cell-depleted T cells, or PBMCs.

The receptor was derived from a human donor in a cohort sampled during active COVID-19. Sequences were obtained from peripheral blood.

The CDR3 nucleotides read TGTGCCAGCAGCGTCGGGACTGCTGATAAGCAGTTCTTC. It specifies CASSVGTADKQFF. This chain connects TRBV13 to TRBJ2-1, with TRBD2 as a possible D gene (6 bases). The V end was cut by 5 bases, the J end by 11 bases, with 16 bases between. CDR3 length: 13 residues. Looked up from germline, CDR1 is PRHDT and CDR2 is FYEKMQ (reference sequence).